The 10 T cell receptor beta chains presented below share a single source sample, sequenced in a study of T cell responses to AZD1222 COVID-19 vaccine. Sequencing used immunoSEQ multiplex PCR; TCRdb keeps in-frame clones, though not all of them. The table shows some 80,000 clones, with 85% to 95% occurring only once. Sequenced material: peripheral blood, taken on day 0 of AZD1222 vaccination. The receptors shown here come from an adult in good health.

This chain connects TRBV29-1 to TRBJ2-3; D is ambiguous. The CDR3 is 11 amino acids. The germline V and J ends were trimmed by 1 base and 4 bases, with 3 bases remaining between them. Germline CDR1 SQVTM, CDR2 ANQGSEA. CDR3: CSVEGADTQYF. The CDR3 region has the DNA TGCAGCGTTGAAGGGGCAGATACGCAGTATTTT.

V usage is TRBV6-5 and J usage is TRBJ1-5; no clear D. There are 13 residues in the CDR3. CDR1 and CDR2 from the germline V gene are MNHEY and SVGAGI. Trimming stripped 6 bases from V and 2 bases from J, with 8 bases between. CDR3 DNA: TGTGCCAGCAGGCCAGGACGCAATCAGCCCCAGCATTTT. Translated, it gives CASRPGRNQPQHF.

V and J are TRBV5-1 and TRBJ2-1; 8 bases are shared with TRBD2. This CDR3 has 15 residues. The ends lost 3 bases at V and 0 bases at J; junction bases unmatched: 2. Germline CDR1 is SGHRS and CDR2 is YFSETQ. The CDR3 DNA reads as TGCGCCAGCAGCTCGGCGGGGGGCTCCTACAATGAGCAGTTCTTC. It codes for CASSSAGGSYNEQFF.

The V and J genes are TRBV10-3 and TRBJ1-2, with 7 bases identical to TRBD1. V shed 0 bases and J 8 bases; nucleotides not matched to a gene: 3. This CDR3 region has 13 residues. CDR1 ENHRY and CDR2 SYGVKD come from the germline V gene. The chain's CDR3 is CAISESGQKGYTF. The CDR3 DNA sequence: TGTGCCATCAGTGAGTCGGGACAGAAGGGCTACACCTTC.

The rearrangement links TRBV27 to TRBJ2-3; unclear D gene. V lost 5 bases and J lost 0, with 9 bases in between. The germline CDR1 and CDR2 sequences are MNHEY and SMNVEV (reference sequence). This CDR3 comprises 14 residues. The CDR3 region has the DNA TGTGCCAGCAGTCCCTTCTATAGCACAGATACGCAGTATTTT. Translating gives CASSPFYSTDTQYF.

V and J are TRBV7-3 and TRBJ2-2; TRBD2 aligns across 8 bases. Per germline, CDR1 SGHTA and CDR2 FQGTGA. The trim removed 5 bases at V and 4 bases at J, leaving 3 bases unmatched. The CDR3 is made up of 14 amino acids. CDR3 loop: CASSPGGATGELFF. The CDR3 DNA reads TGTGCCAGCAGCCCCGGGGGGGCCACCGGGGAGCTGTTTTTT.

V and J are TRBV6-2 or TRBV6-3 and TRBJ2-7, with D unclear. Germline CDR1 is MNHEY and CDR2 is SVGEGT. The CDR3 spans 11 residues. Trimming pared 4 bases from V and 7 bases from J, leaving 8 bases between. The CDR3 sequence is CASSFVEEQYF. The CDR3 DNA follows: TGTGCCAGCAGTTTCGTGGAAGAGCAGTACTTC.

The V gene is TRBV7-8, the J gene TRBJ1-1, with 8 bases lining up with TRBD1. The CDR3 totals 13 residues. Germline values: CDR1 SGHVS, CDR2 FQNEAQ. V lost 5 bases to trimming and J lost 4 bases; unmatched junction nucleotides: 3. The CDR3 loop reads CASSNGQGTEAFF. CDR3 nucleotides: TGTGCCAGCAGCAACGGACAGGGCACTGAAGCTTTCTTT.

This chain connects TRBV18 to TRBJ1-6, with 11 nucleotides matching TRBD1. Per the germline V gene, CDR1 is KGHSH and CDR2 is LQKENI. V lost 3 bases to trimming and J lost 9 bases; unmatched junction nucleotides: 7. CDR3 length: 16 amino acids. This CDR3 is CASSPPVGTGGSPLHF. Here the CDR3 DNA reads TGTGCCAGCTCACCCCCCGTCGGGACAGGGGGTTCACCCCTCCACTTT.

The chain links TRBV7-2 to TRBJ2-7; no clear D. The CDR3 consists of 14 residues. Per germline, CDR1 SGHTA and CDR2 FQGNSA. V gave up 3 bases and J gave up 2 bases, with 11 bases separating them. The CDR3 sequence: CASSFRAVAYEQYF. In DNA form, the CDR3 reads TGTGCCAGCAGCTTTAGGGCAGTAGCCTACGAGCAGTACTTC.